The 19 T cell receptor beta chains below all came from one sample that was sequenced in a study of cytomegalovirus exposure and HLA in healthy donors. The PCR employed 60 Vbeta primers together with 13 Jbeta primers. The repertoire was sequenced with immunoSEQ multiplex PCR; TCRdb's copy has only in-frame clones and lacks some. In the table there are 85,000 to 100,000 clones, about 70% of which are singletons. The sample taken for sequencing was PBMCs. Every receptor here comes from a human donor in good health.

The gene calls are TRBV27 and TRBJ1-3; TRBD1 matches at 7 bases. The CDR3 sequence is 15 residues long. CDR1 is MNHEY and CDR2 is SMNVEV in the germline V gene (reference sequence). V lost 5 bases, J lost 7 bases, and 11 bases stayed unmatched. The CDR3 spells CASSTSTGLGNTIYF. The CDR3 DNA reads TGTGCCAGCAGTACCTCGACAGGGTTGGGGAACACCATATATTTT.

This rearrangement joins TRBV29-1 to TRBJ2-7; 7 nucleotides align to TRBD1. Germline assignment: CDR1 SQVTM and CDR2 ANQGSEA. This CDR3 spans 14 amino acids. With 7 bases clipped from V and 0 bases from J, the junction kept 9 bases outside the gene matches. CDR3 nucleotide sequence: TGCAGCGCAATAAGGACAGGAGCCTCCTACGAGCAGTACTTC. It encodes CSAIRTGASYEQYF.

V gene TRBV7-2 combines with J gene TRBJ2-7, with D maybe TRBD2 (6 bases). This CDR3 is built from 15 residues. In germline, CDR1 is SGHTA, CDR2 FQGNSA. Trimming removed 1 base at V and 4 bases at J, with 14 bases between. CDR3 region: CASSLGGEFPYEQYF. The CDR3 DNA is TGTGCCAGCAGCTTAGGCGGGGAATTCCCTTACGAGCAGTACTTC.

The chain links TRBV30 to TRBJ2-7, with TRBD1 matching over 8 bases. The CDR3 has 14 amino acids. In germline, CDR1 is GTSNPN, CDR2 SVGIG (reference sequence). Trimming took 4 bases from V and 2 from J; bases not matched to a gene: 7. The DNA of the CDR3 is TGTGCCTGGACGTCGGGACAGGCTACCTACGAGCAGTACTTC. Protein product: CAWTSGQATYEQYF.

V is TRBV4-1 and J is TRBJ2-3, with D hard to call. CDR1 and CDR2 (germline): MGHRA, YSYEKL. There are 15 residues in the CDR3. V was pared by 4 bases and J by 3 bases, with 14 bases between. CDR3 sequence reads: CASSREALFTDTQYF. CDR3 nucleotide sequence: TGCGCCAGCAGCCGCGAAGCCCTCTTTACAGATACGCAGTATTTT.

The chain employs TRBV4-2 and TRBJ2-5; no clear D. V gave up 0 bases and J gave up 4 bases, with 6 bases separating them. CDR1 LGHNA and CDR2 YNFKEQ come from the germline V gene. The CDR3 is made up of 13 amino acids. The DNA of the CDR3 is TGTGCCAGCAGCCAAGATTTTCGAGAGACCCAGTACTTC. Its protein is CASSQDFRETQYF.

The chain has TRBV4-1 and TRBJ2-2; 12 bases agree with TRBD2. V was pared by 3 bases and J by 5 bases, with 7 bases of the junction left unmatched. The germline CDR1 and CDR2 sequences are MGHRA and YSYEKL. The CDR3 contains 17 residues. CDR3 in DNA: TGCGCCAGCAGCCATTCACTAGCGGGAGGTGGAACCGGGGAGCTGTTTTTT. Translation: CASSHSLAGGGTGELFF.

The rearrangement links TRBV5-1 to TRBJ2-3; 11 nucleotides agree with TRBD2. The germline CDR1 and CDR2 sequences are SGHRS and YFSETQ. V was clipped by 2 bases and J by 0 bases; unmatched bases: 5. This CDR3 comprises 17 residues. The CDR3 region is CASSFRLAGSSTDTQYF. In DNA, the CDR3 is TGCGCCAGCAGCTTTCGACTAGCGGGATCAAGCACAGATACGCAGTATTTT.

The CDR3 coding sequence is TGTGCCAGCAGCTCTGGACAGGGGCGGCAAGAGACCCAGTACTTC. Amino acids: CASSSGQGRQETQYF. This rearrangement joins TRBV5-4 to TRBJ2-5; TRBD1 agrees at 9 bases. CDR3 size: 15 residues. From germline, CDR1 is SGHNT and CDR2 YYREEE (reference sequence). The junction had 5 bases not matched to a gene; V was cut back by 3 bases and J by 2 bases.

This clone was seen only a few times. The V call is TRBV27, the J call TRBJ1-1; 7 positions agree with TRBD1. Looked up from germline, CDR1 is MNHEY and CDR2 is SMNVEV (reference sequence). This CDR3 contains 15 residues. V gave up 5 bases and J gave up 4 bases; unmatched junction bases: 10. The chain's CDR3 is CASSRRTGAGTEAFF. Here the CDR3 DNA reads TGTGCCAGCAGTCGCCGCACAGGGGCAGGCACTGAAGCTTTCTTT.

J is TRBJ1-2 and V is TRBV9, with 8 positions matching TRBD1. CDR1 is SGDLS and CDR2 is YYNGEE in the germline V gene. The CDR3 length is 17 residues. The V segment lost 0 bases and the J segment 1 base; nucleotides outside the gene matches: 8. The CDR3 DNA is TGTGCCAGCAGCGTAGCTACCCAGGGGGCAGGTAACTATGGCTACACCTTC. This gives the protein CASSVATQGAGNYGYTF.

CDR3: CASSLSGVSYNEQFF. CDR3 bases: TGTGCCAGCAGCTTATCCGGGGTCTCCTACAATGAGCAGTTCTTC. V usage is TRBV7-6 and J usage is TRBJ2-1; D might be TRBD2 (5 bases). V lost 2 bases and J lost 0, with 8 bases in between. The CDR3 spans 15 residues. Germline V lookup: CDR1 SGHVS, CDR2 FNYEAQ.

CDR3 DNA: TGTGCCAGCAGTGGGGGCGGGGCCTACAATGAGCAGTTCTTC. Its translation: CASSGGGAYNEQFF. The gene calls are TRBV2 and TRBJ2-1; D perhaps matches TRBD2 (6 bases). The CDR3 spans 14 residues. V lost 4 bases, J lost 2 bases, and 9 bases lay in between. Germline V gene data show CDR1 as SNHLY and CDR2 as FYNNEI.

The rearrangement links TRBV29-1 to TRBJ2-3, with 8 bases lining up with TRBD2. Germline V gives CDR1 SQVTM, CDR2 ANQGSEA. CDR3 length: 13 amino acids. The V and J ends lost 3 bases and 4 bases, in that order; junction bases with no gene match: 3. The CDR3 loop reads CSVEASGPDTQYF. CDR3 DNA: TGCAGCGTTGAGGCTAGCGGGCCAGATACGCAGTATTTT.

The V and J genes are TRBV10-3 and TRBJ1-1; 8 nucleotides agree with TRBD1. The V segment lost 7 bases and the J segment 1 base; nucleotides outside the gene matches: 2. Per the germline V gene, CDR1 is ENHRY and CDR2 is SYGVKD. The CDR3 runs 13 residues. The CDR3 protein is CAITDRANTEAFF. DNA of the CDR3: TGTGCCATCACGGACAGGGCGAACACTGAAGCTTTCTTT.

This clone has only one observation. The chain recombines TRBV6-1 with TRBJ2-5; D may be TRBD2 (7 bases). The CDR3 contains 13 residues. In germline, CDR1 is MNHNS, CDR2 SASEGT. V lost 3 bases, J lost 4 bases, and 9 bases lay in between. CDR3 region: CASSEGGLETQYF. The CDR3 coding sequence is TGTGCCAGCAGTGAGGGGGGGCTAGAGACCCAGTACTTC.

V and J are TRBV4-1 and TRBJ1-4, with a possible D match to TRBD1 (6 bases). V was pared by 0 bases and J by 7 bases, with 15 bases between. This CDR3 is 16 amino acids long. Germline CDR1 MGHRA, CDR2 YSYEKL. As DNA, the CDR3 is TGCGCCAGCAGCCAAGAGACAGGATTGGGTAGTGAAAAACTGTTTTTT. Its translation is CASSQETGLGSEKLFF.

This clone is a singleton in its sample. CDR3 sequence: CASSVEGAHGYTF. The CDR3 region has the DNA TGTGCCAGCAGCGTAGAAGGGGCGCATGGCTACACCTTC. J is TRBJ1-2 and V is TRBV9, with D tentatively TRBD1 (5 bases). The CDR3 contains 13 residues. Trimming took 0 bases from V and 6 from J, leaving 9 bases between them. CDR1 SGDLS and CDR2 YYNGEE come from the germline V gene. Full variable domain (missing parts from reference TRBV9 and TRBJ1-2): DSGVTQTPKHLITATGQRVTLRCSPRSGDLSVYWYQQSLDQGLQFLIQYYNGEERAKGNILERFSAQQFPDLHSELNLSSLELGDSALYFCASSVEGAHGYTFGSGTRLTVV.

V and J are TRBV19 and TRBJ1-1, with D unclear. Between the trimmed V and J ends, which lost 4 bases and 5 bases, there was a span of 8 bases. Germline CDR1 reads LNHDA; CDR2 reads SQIVND (reference sequence). CDR3 length equals 12 residues. In nucleotides, the CDR3 is TGTGCCAGTAGTAATATGTTAACTGAAGCTTTCTTT. It translates to CASSNMLTEAFF. Supplemented by reference TRBV19 and TRBJ1-1, the full variable domain reads DGGITQSPKYLFRKEGQNVTLSCEQNLNHDAMYWYRQDPGQGLRLIYYSQIVNDFQKGDIAEGYSVSREKKESFPLTVTSAQKNPTAFYLCASSNMLTEAFFGQGTRLTVV.